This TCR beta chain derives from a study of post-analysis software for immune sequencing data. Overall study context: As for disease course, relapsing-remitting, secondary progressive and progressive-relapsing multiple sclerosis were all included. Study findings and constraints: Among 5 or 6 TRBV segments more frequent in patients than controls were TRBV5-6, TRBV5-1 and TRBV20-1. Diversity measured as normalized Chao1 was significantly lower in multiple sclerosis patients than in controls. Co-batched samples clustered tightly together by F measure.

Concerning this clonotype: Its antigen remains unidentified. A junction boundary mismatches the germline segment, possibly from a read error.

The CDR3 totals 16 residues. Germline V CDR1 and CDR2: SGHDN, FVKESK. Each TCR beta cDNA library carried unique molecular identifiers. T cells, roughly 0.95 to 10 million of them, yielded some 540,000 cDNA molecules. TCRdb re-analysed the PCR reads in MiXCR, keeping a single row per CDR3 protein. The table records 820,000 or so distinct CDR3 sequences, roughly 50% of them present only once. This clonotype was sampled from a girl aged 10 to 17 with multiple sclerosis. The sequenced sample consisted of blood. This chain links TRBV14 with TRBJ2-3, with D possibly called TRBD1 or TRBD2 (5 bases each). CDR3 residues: CASSQGTGPQRDTQYF. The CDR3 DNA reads TGTGCCAGCAGCCAGGGGACCGGCCCACAGAGGGATACGCAATATTTT.